This passage covers 18 T cell receptor beta chains from one sample sequenced in a study of Graves' ophthalmopathy and Graves' hyperthyroidism. The authors amplified TCR beta CDR3 regions from RNA transcripts. In the first round, RT-PCR was carried out with HTBI primers, and a multiplex PCR formed the second round. TCRdb fed the multiplex PCR reads into MiXCR, producing one record per CDR3 protein. Of roughly 380,000 distinct CDR3 sequences in the sample, 15% were seen once. Sequencing used peripheral blood. Receptor source: a woman aged 18-30 years with stable Graves' hyperthyroidism.

This clonotype was seen only once. A much bigger clone sits one base away, suggesting this may be a read error. V and J are TRBV7-2 and TRBJ1-2; TRBD1 is a possible D gene (5 bases). From germline, CDR1 is SGHTA and CDR2 FQGNSA. CDR3 length: 12 residues. The CDR3 nucleotides read TGTTCCAGCAGCTTAGCGGGGGGGGACCCTGCCTTC. Protein sequence: CSSSLAGGDPAF.

This clonotype was found many times. This sequence joins TRBV11-2 and TRBJ2-7; D might be TRBD1 (6 bases). This CDR3 comprises 16 residues. Between the trimmed V and J ends, which lost 5 bases and 1 base, there was a span of 18 bases. Germline CDR1 SGHAT, CDR2 FQNNGV. CDR3 in DNA: TGTGCCAGCAGCCGCTACCCAGGGACATTTTCCTACGAGCAGTACTTC. Translation gives CASSRYPGTFSYEQYF.

This clonotype occurred many times. This chain links TRBV11-2 with TRBJ1-1; perhaps TRBD1 as D (5 bases). V was trimmed by 9 bases and J by 5 bases, leaving 16 bases between them. Looked up from germline, CDR1 is SGHAT and CDR2 is FQNNGV. The CDR3 sequence is 13 residues long. In DNA, the CDR3 is TGTGCCAGTCAAGGGGATGGAGCGACTGAAGCTTTCTTT. It specifies CASQGDGATEAFF. Filled out from reference TRBV11-2 and TRBJ1-1, the complete variable domain reads EAGVAQSPRYKIIEKRQSVAFWCNPISGHATLYWYQQILGQGPKLLIQFQNNGVVDDSQLPKDRFSAERLKGVDSTLKIQPAKLEDSAVYLCASQGDGATEAFFGQGTRLTVV.

CDR3 nucleotides: TGTGCCAGCAGCTCACTCCGGGAACCCGGCTACACCTTC. Encoded protein: CASSSLREPGYTF. The rearrangement uses TRBV11-2 and TRBJ1-2; D ambiguous. Germline loops: CDR1 SGHAT, CDR2 FQNNGV. The V end lost 4 bases, the J end lost 8 bases, and 14 bases lay between the germline ends. This CDR3 has 13 amino acids.

This chain links TRBV20-1 with TRBJ2-4; D perhaps matches TRBD2 (7 bases). V dropped 1 base and J dropped 15 bases, with 19 bases sitting between them. The CDR3 contains 13 residues. Germline CDR1 is DFQATT and CDR2 is SNEGSKA (reference sequence). The CDR3 region has the DNA TGCAGTGCTAGAGCGCCCGACGGGGGGCGGGCGTACTTC. Protein sequence: CSARAPDGGRAYF.

This clonotype is a singleton in its sample. A read error may explain this, as a much larger clone is one base away. The V call is TRBV12-3 or TRBV12-4, the J call TRBJ2-5; 8 positions agree with TRBD1. The CDR3 contains 13 residues. CDR3 in DNA: TGTGCCAGCAGTTGGGGACAGGAAGAGATCCAGTACTTC. This translates into CASSWGQEEIQYF.

This clonotype was seen repeatedly, ten times or more. The chain carries TRBV24-1 and TRBJ1-5; perhaps TRBD1 as D (5 bases). Per germline, CDR1 KGHDR and CDR2 SFDVKD. CDR3 length: 14 amino acids. Trimming removed 3 bases at V and 0 bases at J, with 5 bases between. The CDR3 DNA sequence: TGTGCCACCAGTGATGGGGGTAGCAATCAGCCCCAGCATTTT. Residues: CATSDGGSNQPQHF.

This clonotype was observed at least ten times. The V gene is TRBV12-3 or TRBV12-4, the J gene TRBJ1-2, with a tentative D call TRBD1 (6 bases). V lost 3 bases and J 6 bases, leaving 14 bases between the germline ends. The CDR3 runs to 14 residues. CDR3: CASSFNGGADGYTF. Here the CDR3 DNA reads TGTGCCAGCAGTTTTAACGGGGGCGCGGATGGCTACACCTTC.

V gene TRBV24-1 combines with J gene TRBJ2-5; unclear D gene. Germline-derived CDR1 and CDR2 are KGHDR and SFDVKD. The CDR3 runs to 15 residues. The V end lost 1 base, the J end lost 3 bases, and 11 bases lay between the germline ends. CDR3 protein: CATSDFWAGKETQYF. The CDR3 coding sequence is TGTGCCACCAGTGATTTTTGGGCAGGCAAAGAGACCCAGTACTTC.

The gene calls are TRBV6-1 and TRBJ1-1; 7 bases align to TRBD1. V trimming: 7 bases; J trimming: 0 bases; junction bases outside the gene matches: 11. Germline CDR1 MNHNS, CDR2 SASEGT. CDR3 length: 16 amino acids. The CDR3 loop is CASTEWFTGVNTEAFF. The CDR3 nucleotides are TGTGCCAGCACCGAATGGTTCACAGGGGTGAACACTGAAGCTTTCTTT.

V gene TRBV6-2 or TRBV6-3 combines with J gene TRBJ1-1, with D unresolved. The germline V and J ends were trimmed by 8 bases and 5 bases, with 9 bases remaining between them. The CDR3 covers 11 residues. CDR1 MNHEY and CDR2 SVGEGT come from the germline V gene. Here the CDR3 DNA reads TGTGCCAGCCTGGGGTTTACTGAAGCTTTCTTT. This translates into CASLGFTEAFF.

This clonotype appeared many times. The V and J genes are TRBV6-1 and TRBJ1-5, with D tentatively TRBD1 (6 bases). CDR1 and CDR2 (germline): MNHNS, SASEGT. V was cut by 1 base and J by 0 bases, with 13 bases left in between. The CDR3 runs to 17 residues. This CDR3 is CASSEGGTPFSNQPQHF. The CDR3 nucleotides are TGTGCCAGCAGTGAAGGGGGGACACCCTTTAGCAATCAGCCCCAGCATTTT.

The rearrangement uses TRBV12-3 or TRBV12-4 and TRBJ1-2; a possible D gene is TRBD1 (5 bases). The germline V and J ends were trimmed by 4 bases and 12 bases, with 15 bases remaining between them. The CDR3 runs 12 residues. The CDR3, as DNA: TGTGCCAGCAGTTCCGGGGGAAGCCTCAACACCTTC. Its protein product is CASSSGGSLNTF.

This clonotype was recorded once. The chain recombines TRBV9 with TRBJ2-7, with D hard to call. This CDR3 is built from 14 residues. V lost 0 bases, J lost 0 bases, and 7 bases lay in between. Germline values: CDR1 SGDLS, CDR2 YYNGEE. The CDR3 reads CASSVEVYSYEQYF. DNA of the CDR3: TGTGCCAGCAGCGTAGAGGTCTACTCCTACGAGCAGTACTTC.

Points on this clonotype: This could be a read error, since a much larger clone is one nucleotide away. The chain uses TRBV6-5 and TRBJ2-2; weak D call: TRBD2 (5 bases). The germline V gene encodes CDR1 MNHEY and CDR2 SVGAGI. The CDR3 has 15 amino acids. The CDR3 sequence: CASSYLEGGNGEQFF. The CDR3 DNA reads TGTGCCAGCAGTTACCTTGAAGGAGGTAACGGGGAGCAGTTTTTT.

This clonotype was detected ten times or more. The CDR3 DNA follows: TGTGCCAGCAGTTTCACCCGGACAGGGGTCTACGAGCAGTACTTC. The encoded protein is CASSFTRTGVYEQYF. The chain uses TRBV27 and TRBJ2-7; 9 nucleotides line up with TRBD1. The CDR3 spans 15 residues. J gave up 3 bases and V 3 bases, and 6 bases lay outside the gene matches. Germline V gene lookup returns CDR1 MNHEY and CDR2 SMNVEV (reference sequence).

This clonotype occurred many times. The rearrangement uses TRBV2 and TRBJ1-1; TRBD1 matches at 7 bases. Germline assignment: CDR1 SNHLY and CDR2 FYNNEI. V shed 1 base, J shed 6 bases, and the junction held 8 bases outside the gene matches. CDR3 length: 15 residues. CDR3 in amino acids: CASSEEGAQYPEAFF. Here the CDR3 DNA reads TGTGCCAGCAGTGAAGAGGGGGCACAGTACCCTGAAGCTTTCTTT.

This clonotype appeared many times. This chain joins TRBV7-3 and TRBJ2-6; TRBD1 aligns across 12 bases. J was trimmed by 3 bases and V by 5 bases; bases with no gene match: 8. Germline lookup yields CDR1 SGHTA and CDR2 FQGTGA. The CDR3 is made up of 18 amino acids. The CDR3 spells CASSGYGTGGVGANVLTF. The CDR3 DNA is TGTGCCAGCAGCGGGTACGGGACAGGGGGCGTTGGGGCCAACGTCCTGACTTTC.